The sequence of this TCR beta chain was determined in a study of shared clonotypes between healthy human individuals. Donors were Caucasian adults residing in Nashville, Tennessee, USA. V was trimmed by 0 bases and J by 0 bases, leaving 13 bases between them. This CDR3 comprises 16 residues. CDR1 and CDR2 (germline): SGHRS, YFSETQ. Sequencing was performed with immunoSEQ multiplex PCR; in TCRdb, only in-frame clones are kept and a portion is missing. The sample holds roughly 1.4 million clones, approximately 98.5% seen once. Concerning this clone itself: As yet, its antigen is unknown.

General study points: Represented genetic and exposure-history diversity was restricted by having few donors. Depth of sequencing was expected to influence donor clonotype sharing. Generally, estimated richness proved larger in naive subsets than it did in memory subsets.

The sample was naive CD4+ T cells sorted from blood. Subset defined: CD45RA+ positively selected. This chain connects TRBV5-1 to TRBJ2-7; a weak D match, TRBD1 (5 bases). The TCR comes from a man between 25 and 39 years old in good health. The CDR3 sequence is CASSLVGGRASYEQYF. CDR3 DNA: TGCGCCAGCAGCTTGGTAGGCGGCAGGGCCTCCTACGAGCAGTACTTC.